The rows below give T cell receptor beta chains drawn from one sample of a study of control samples from healthy donors and cancer patients. Using immunoSEQ multiplex PCR, the repertoire was profiled, and TCRdb retains in-frame clones only, with some absent. The sample carries 100,000 or so clones, roughly 87% recorded once. The specimen was blood. These TCRs come from a woman in her fifties or sixties in good health. CDR3s include the opening cysteine and the closing phenylalanine or tryptophan. Fields, in order: D gene, clone size, CDR3 length, V gene, J gene, CDR3 DNA, CDR3 protein. A D gene is named only where the DNA matches it firmly. Some rows have no size entry. The others give once, few or many, or a class for an expanded clone.

D gene: TRBD2
clone size: once
CDR3 length: 15
V gene: TRBV6-1
J gene: TRBJ2-7
CDR3 DNA: TGTGCCAGCAGTGAAAAAGCGGGGGGGCCCTACGAGCAGTACTTC
CDR3 protein: CASSEKAGGPYEQYF

D gene: -
clone size: -
CDR3 length: 13
V gene: TRBV19
J gene: TRBJ1-2
CDR3 DNA: TGTGCCAGTAAGCCTACCCCCCTTTATGGCTACACCTTC
CDR3 protein: CASKPTPLYGYTF

D gene: TRBD2
clone size: -
CDR3 length: 15
V gene: TRBV7-8
J gene: TRBJ2-7
CDR3 DNA: TGTGCCAGCAGCTTGTGGCGGGGGGATTCCTACGAGCAGTACTTC
CDR3 protein: CASSLWRGDSYEQYF

D gene: -
clone size: -
CDR3 length: 14
V gene: TRBV11-2
J gene: TRBJ1-5
CDR3 DNA: TGTGCCAGCAGCTTAGGACACGGTAATCAGCCCCAGCATTTT
CDR3 protein: CASSLGHGNQPQHF

D gene: TRBD1
clone size: -
CDR3 length: 14
V gene: TRBV18
J gene: TRBJ1-1
CDR3 DNA: TGTGCCAGCTCACTGGGACAGGGTGGAACTGAAGCTTTCTTT
CDR3 protein: CASSLGQGGTEAFF

D gene: -
clone size: -
CDR3 length: 14
V gene: TRBV30
J gene: TRBJ1-1
CDR3 DNA: TGTGCCTGGGCCCCTATCACGTGGAACACTGAAGCTTTCTTT
CDR3 protein: CAWAPITWNTEAFF

D gene: TRBD2
clone size: -
CDR3 length: 16
V gene: TRBV19
J gene: TRBJ2-1
CDR3 DNA: TGTGCCAGTAGTCTTACGACTAGCGGGAGGGCCGATGAGCAGTTCTTC
CDR3 protein: CASSLTTSGRADEQFF

D gene: -
clone size: -
CDR3 length: 11
V gene: TRBV6-2/TRBV6-3
J gene: TRBJ1-2
CDR3 DNA: TGTGCCAGCAGTTATAACGGTGGCTACACCTTC
CDR3 protein: CASSYNGGYTF

D gene: -
clone size: -
CDR3 length: 14
V gene: TRBV19
J gene: TRBJ2-3
CDR3 DNA: TGTGCCAGTAGTATAGCCAGTCATGTAGATACGCAGTATTTT
CDR3 protein: CASSIASHVDTQYF

D gene: TRBD1
clone size: -
CDR3 length: 13
V gene: TRBV12-3/TRBV12-4
J gene: TRBJ1-1
CDR3 DNA: TGTGCCAGCAGTCTAGGACAGGTTGGGGGGGCTTTCTTT
CDR3 protein: CASSLGQVGGAFF

D gene: -
clone size: -
CDR3 length: 15
V gene: TRBV11-1
J gene: TRBJ1-6
CDR3 DNA: TGTGCCAGCAGCTTACTAGACAGGTTGAATTCACCCCTCCACTTT
CDR3 protein: CASSLLDRLNSPLHF

D gene: TRBD1
clone size: once
CDR3 length: 16
V gene: TRBV19
J gene: TRBJ2-3
CDR3 DNA: TGTGCCAGTAGTATTTTAGGGGGCCCGGGCACAGATACGCAGTATTTT
CDR3 protein: CASSILGGPGTDTQYF

D gene: -
clone size: -
CDR3 length: 15
V gene: TRBV14
J gene: TRBJ2-3
CDR3 DNA: TGTGCCAGCAGCCAAGATCGGAGGGGGCTAGATACGCAGTATTTT
CDR3 protein: CASSQDRRGLDTQYF

D gene: TRBD1
clone size: -
CDR3 length: 14
V gene: TRBV5-5
J gene: TRBJ2-5
CDR3 DNA: TGTGCCAGTAACTATCAGGGGGCCCAAGAGACCCAGTACTTC
CDR3 protein: CASNYQGAQETQYF

D gene: TRBD2
clone size: many
CDR3 length: 14
V gene: TRBV2
J gene: TRBJ2-1
CDR3 DNA: TGTGCCAGCACCCTAGTGGGGGGGTTGGGTGAGCAGTTCTTC
CDR3 protein: CASTLVGGLGEQFF

D gene: -
clone size: -
CDR3 length: 16
V gene: TRBV6-1
J gene: TRBJ1-6
CDR3 DNA: TGTGCCAGCAGTGAAGCCCTAACAGGTTATAATTCACCCCTCCACTTT
CDR3 protein: CASSEALTGYNSPLHF

D gene: -
clone size: -
CDR3 length: 14
V gene: TRBV20-1
J gene: TRBJ1-4
CDR3 DNA: TGCAGTGCTAGTCTCGGGGGAAGAGTGGAAAAACTGTTTTTT
CDR3 protein: CSASLGGRVEKLFF

D gene: TRBD1
clone size: few
CDR3 length: 13
V gene: TRBV2
J gene: TRBJ2-7
CDR3 DNA: TGTGCCAGCTTAGGGACAGCGAGATACGAGCAGTACTTC
CDR3 protein: CASLGTARYEQYF

D gene: -
clone size: -
CDR3 length: 13
V gene: TRBV9
J gene: TRBJ2-3
CDR3 DNA: TGTGCCAGCAGCGTAGGTTGGGGGGATACGCAGTATTTT
CDR3 protein: CASSVGWGDTQYF

D gene: TRBD1
clone size: -
CDR3 length: 15
V gene: TRBV4-1
J gene: TRBJ2-7
CDR3 DNA: TGCGCCAGCAGCCAAGATTTGGACAGGCCTTACGAGCAGTACTTC
CDR3 protein: CASSQDLDRPYEQYF

D gene: -
clone size: -
CDR3 length: 12
V gene: TRBV18
J gene: TRBJ1-2
CDR3 DNA: TGTGCCAGCTCACCTGAAGGCTATGGCTACACCTTC
CDR3 protein: CASSPEGYGYTF

D gene: TRBD1
clone size: -
CDR3 length: 14
V gene: TRBV10-2
J gene: TRBJ2-3
CDR3 DNA: TGCGCCAGCAGAGGACAGGATTTCACAGATACGCAGTATTTT
CDR3 protein: CASRGQDFTDTQYF

D gene: -
clone size: -
CDR3 length: 12
V gene: TRBV24-1
J gene: TRBJ1-5
CDR3 DNA: TGTGCCACCAGTGACGAAGTCCAGCCCCAGCATTTT
CDR3 protein: CATSDEVQPQHF

D gene: -
clone size: -
CDR3 length: 15
V gene: TRBV4-1
J gene: TRBJ1-1
CDR3 DNA: TGCGCCAGCAGCCAGGAGGCAGGGGTGAACACTGAAGCTTTCTTT
CDR3 protein: CASSQEAGVNTEAFF

D gene: -
clone size: many
CDR3 length: 13
V gene: TRBV11-3
J gene: TRBJ2-2
CDR3 DNA: TGTGCCAGCAGCTCGCGCGATCCCGGGGAGCTGTTTTTT
CDR3 protein: CASSSRDPGELFF

D gene: -
clone size: -
CDR3 length: 13
V gene: TRBV6-6
J gene: TRBJ2-7
CDR3 DNA: TGTGCCAGCAGTTACGGGGGGTCCTACGAGCAGTACTTC
CDR3 protein: CASSYGGSYEQYF

D gene: -
clone size: -
CDR3 length: 14
V gene: TRBV7-9
J gene: TRBJ1-2
CDR3 DNA: TGTGCCAGCAGCTCCGGGACCCTTTGGGGTGGCTACACCTTC
CDR3 protein: CASSSGTLWGGYTF

D gene: TRBD1
clone size: -
CDR3 length: 14
V gene: TRBV11-3
J gene: TRBJ2-2
CDR3 DNA: TGTGCCAGCAGCCTCCGGACAGGGACCGGGGAGCTGTTTTTT
CDR3 protein: CASSLRTGTGELFF

D gene: -
clone size: -
CDR3 length: 13
V gene: TRBV18
J gene: TRBJ1-5
CDR3 DNA: TGTGCCAGCTCACCACCAGGGTTACAGCCCCAGCATTTT
CDR3 protein: CASSPPGLQPQHF

D gene: -
clone size: -
CDR3 length: 14
V gene: TRBV19
J gene: TRBJ2-1
CDR3 DNA: TGTGCCAGTAGACCTATAGCTGGAGGAAATGAGCAGTTCTTC
CDR3 protein: CASRPIAGGNEQFF

D gene: TRBD1
clone size: -
CDR3 length: 16
V gene: TRBV4-1
J gene: TRBJ1-2
CDR3 DNA: TGCGCCAGCAGCCAATTTCGAGGGGGCATGGACTATGGCTACACCTTC
CDR3 protein: CASSQFRGGMDYGYTF

D gene: TRBD2
clone size: -
CDR3 length: 14
V gene: TRBV5-1
J gene: TRBJ2-6
CDR3 DNA: TGCGCCAGCTTTCGGGGGGCTGGGGCCAACGTCCTGACTTTC
CDR3 protein: CASFRGAGANVLTF

D gene: -
clone size: few
CDR3 length: 14
V gene: TRBV11-1
J gene: TRBJ1-2
CDR3 DNA: TGTGCCAGCAGCCGAAGGAGCGCGCGGGATGGCTACACCTTC
CDR3 protein: CASSRRSARDGYTF

D gene: TRBD1
clone size: -
CDR3 length: 16
V gene: TRBV18
J gene: TRBJ2-2
CDR3 DNA: TGTGCCAGCTCACCCTGGGACAGGGGGAACACCGGGGAGCTGTTTTTT
CDR3 protein: CASSPWDRGNTGELFF

D gene: TRBD1
clone size: -
CDR3 length: 13
V gene: TRBV19
J gene: TRBJ1-1
CDR3 DNA: TGTGCCAGTAGTGTTCAGGGGGACACTGAAGCTTTCTTT
CDR3 protein: CASSVQGDTEAFF

D gene: -
clone size: -
CDR3 length: 18
V gene: TRBV5-1
J gene: TRBJ2-3
CDR3 DNA: TGCGCCAGCAGCGTGCGACCTAAGGACTATTCGTCCCCAGATACGCAGTATTTT
CDR3 protein: CASSVRPKDYSSPDTQYF

D gene: -
clone size: -
CDR3 length: 12
V gene: TRBV7-9
J gene: TRBJ1-4
CDR3 DNA: TGTGCCAGCAGCTTGTTTGGAGGGCAGGAGTTTTTT
CDR3 protein: CASSLFGGQEFF

D gene: -
clone size: -
CDR3 length: 13
V gene: TRBV12-3/TRBV12-4
J gene: TRBJ1-2
CDR3 DNA: TGTGCCAGCAGTTTTTCGTCTAACTATGGCTACACCTTC
CDR3 protein: CASSFSSNYGYTF

D gene: TRBD1
clone size: few
CDR3 length: 13
V gene: TRBV30
J gene: TRBJ2-7
CDR3 DNA: TGTGCCTGGAGTGTCCAGGGGGATGGAGAGCAGTACTTC
CDR3 protein: CAWSVQGDGEQYF

D gene: -
clone size: -
CDR3 length: 13
V gene: TRBV24-1
J gene: TRBJ2-1
CDR3 DNA: TGTGCCACCAGTGATTTCAGGGGGGGTGAGCAGTTCTTC
CDR3 protein: CATSDFRGGEQFF

D gene: -
clone size: -
CDR3 length: 15
V gene: TRBV6-5
J gene: TRBJ2-2
CDR3 DNA: TGTGCCAGCAGTTACTCGGGCAGGGGTGGCGGGGAGCTGTTTTTT
CDR3 protein: CASSYSGRGGGELFF

D gene: -
clone size: few
CDR3 length: 14
V gene: TRBV7-2
J gene: TRBJ1-6
CDR3 DNA: TGTGCCAGCAGCCCAGGGACCCTATACTCACCCCTCCACTTT
CDR3 protein: CASSPGTLYSPLHF

D gene: -
clone size: -
CDR3 length: 14
V gene: TRBV5-6
J gene: TRBJ1-1
CDR3 DNA: TGTGCCAGCAGCCGGAGGTCGGGGAACACTGAAGCTTTCTTT
CDR3 protein: CASSRRSGNTEAFF

D gene: TRBD1
clone size: few
CDR3 length: 15
V gene: TRBV5-1
J gene: TRBJ1-1
CDR3 DNA: TGCGCCAGCAGCTGGGGACAGGGGGCCAGCACTGAAGCTTTCTTT
CDR3 protein: CASSWGQGASTEAFF

D gene: -
clone size: -
CDR3 length: 12
V gene: TRBV10-3
J gene: TRBJ1-5
CDR3 DNA: TGTGCCAGCCGACAGGGCAATCAGCCCCAGCATTTT
CDR3 protein: CASRQGNQPQHF

D gene: -
clone size: -
CDR3 length: 15
V gene: TRBV7-9
J gene: TRBJ2-2
CDR3 DNA: TGTGCCAGCAGCTTAGCGGGGGCGAACACCGGGGAGCTGTTTTTT
CDR3 protein: CASSLAGANTGELFF

D gene: -
clone size: -
CDR3 length: 13
V gene: TRBV7-2
J gene: TRBJ1-1
CDR3 DNA: TGTGCCAGCAGCTTAGGGACACCACGTGGAGCTTTCTTT
CDR3 protein: CASSLGTPRGAFF

D gene: TRBD1
clone size: -
CDR3 length: 14
V gene: TRBV19
J gene: TRBJ1-2
CDR3 DNA: TGTGCCAGTAGTCTTACGACAGGGGTCTATGGCTACACCTTC
CDR3 protein: CASSLTTGVYGYTF

D gene: -
clone size: once
CDR3 length: 15
V gene: TRBV19
J gene: TRBJ2-3
CDR3 DNA: TGTGCCAGTAACGCACGTAGCGGAGCAAACGCACAGGAGTATTTT
CDR3 protein: CASNARSGANAQEYF

D gene: -
clone size: -
CDR3 length: 13
V gene: TRBV27
J gene: TRBJ1-2
CDR3 DNA: TGTGCCAGCAGCTGGGAGGCGGGGTATGGCTACACCTTC
CDR3 protein: CASSWEAGYGYTF

D gene: -
clone size: -
CDR3 length: 13
V gene: TRBV30
J gene: TRBJ1-1
CDR3 DNA: TGTGCCTGGCGTCGACAGTTGAACACTGAAGCTTTCTTT
CDR3 protein: CAWRRQLNTEAFF

D gene: -
clone size: -
CDR3 length: 16
V gene: TRBV9
J gene: TRBJ2-7
CDR3 DNA: TGTGCCAGCAGCGGCCGCCCGGCCGATCGGGGCTACGAGCAGTACTTC
CDR3 protein: CASSGRPADRGYEQYF

D gene: TRBD2
clone size: -
CDR3 length: 16
V gene: TRBV19
J gene: TRBJ2-3
CDR3 DNA: TGTGCCAGTGCTGTGGGTACTAGCGGGAGAAGTTGGACGCAGTATTTT
CDR3 protein: CASAVGTSGRSWTQYF

D gene: TRBD1
clone size: -
CDR3 length: 15
V gene: TRBV5-4
J gene: TRBJ1-1
CDR3 DNA: TGTGCCAGCAGCTTAATCCAATCCCAGGGGGCGCGTGCTTTCTTT
CDR3 protein: CASSLIQSQGARAFF

D gene: TRBD2
clone size: -
CDR3 length: 16
V gene: TRBV18
J gene: TRBJ2-2
CDR3 DNA: TGTGCCAGCTCACCTCCAGGGACTAGCAGCGCCGGGGAGCTGTTTTTT
CDR3 protein: CASSPPGTSSAGELFF

D gene: -
clone size: -
CDR3 length: 13
V gene: TRBV29-1
J gene: TRBJ1-1
CDR3 DNA: TGCAGCGTGCTCCGGGTCTTGAACACTGAAGCTTTCTTT
CDR3 protein: CSVLRVLNTEAFF

D gene: TRBD1
clone size: -
CDR3 length: 13
V gene: TRBV5-6
J gene: TRBJ2-1
CDR3 DNA: TGTGCCAGCAGCTTGGCCCGGGACAGGCTTCGGTTCTTC
CDR3 protein: CASSLARDRLRFF

D gene: -
clone size: few
CDR3 length: 12
V gene: TRBV12-5
J gene: TRBJ1-2
CDR3 DNA: TGTGCTAGTGGTGTAGGACCGGGGGGCTACACCTTC
CDR3 protein: CASGVGPGGYTF

D gene: -
clone size: -
CDR3 length: 14
V gene: TRBV7-2
J gene: TRBJ1-5
CDR3 DNA: TGTGCCAGCAGCTTGGCCCCCACGAGTCAGCCCCAGCATTTT
CDR3 protein: CASSLAPTSQPQHF

D gene: -
clone size: once
CDR3 length: 14
V gene: TRBV15
J gene: TRBJ2-3
CDR3 DNA: TGTGCCACCAGCTCCCCTTACCCGGCAGATACGCAGTATTTT
CDR3 protein: CATSSPYPADTQYF